These 17 T cell receptor beta chains were all obtained from the same sample, sequenced in a study of identical twins. Using its own MiXCR run on the 5' RACE reads, TCRdb lists one record per CDR3 protein. Among 200,000 to 300,000 distinct CDR3 sequences listed, more than 9.5% were seen once. This sample also belongs to another study, concerning yellow fever vaccine responses in identical twins.

What was sequenced was memory (CD45RO+) T cells sorted from blood. The receptors were sampled from a woman younger than 30 in good health.

The V gene is TRBV7-3, the J gene TRBJ2-6, with 8 nucleotides matching TRBD1. Looked up from germline, CDR1 is SGHTA and CDR2 is FQGTGA. The J segment lost 2 bases and the V segment lost 4 bases, leaving 4 bases of the junction unmatched. This CDR3 has 16 amino acids. CDR3 region: CASSSQTGAGANVLTF. CDR3 sequence (DNA): TGTGCCAGCAGCTCACAGACAGGGGCTGGGGCCAACGTCCTGACTTTC.

This clonotype was observed many times. The CDR3 region is CAWMGGSYEQYF. As DNA, the CDR3 is TGTGCCTGGATGGGCGGATCCTACGAGCAGTACTTC. V is TRBV30 and J is TRBJ2-7; D remains unclear. CDR3 length equals 12 residues. Looked up from germline, CDR1 is GTSNPN and CDR2 is SVGIG (reference sequence). Trimming took 4 bases from V and 1 from J, leaving 8 bases between them.

This clonotype was found many times. The chain uses TRBV28 and TRBJ2-1; D possibly corresponds to TRBD2 (5 bases). Germline V gives CDR1 MDHEN, CDR2 SYDVKM. The CDR3 is made up of 18 amino acids. Trimming cost V 8 bases and J 2 bases, with 25 bases left between them. The CDR3: CASSFAIFGDPTYNEQFF. The CDR3 DNA sequence: TGTGCCAGCTCTTTTGCCATTTTCGGGGATCCTACCTACAATGAGCAGTTCTTC.

This clonotype was detected ten times or more. The chain combines TRBV20-1 with TRBJ2-2; D possibly matches TRBD1 or TRBD2 (5 bases each). V lost 7 bases and J lost 1, with 16 bases in between. This CDR3 is 15 amino acids long. CDR1 DFQATT and CDR2 SNEGSKA come from the germline V gene (reference sequence). CDR3 in amino acids: CSVYTGTMNTGELFF. The DNA of the CDR3 is TGCAGTGTTTACACCGGGACCATGAACACCGGGGAGCTGTTTTTT.

As for this clonotype: One end of the junction fails to match germline, which may point to a read error. The chain recombines TRBV5-1 with TRBJ1-1; tentative D call: TRBD1 (5 bases). CDR1 SGHRS and CDR2 YFSETQ come from the germline V gene. There are 13 residues in the CDR3. CDR3 amino acids: CASSLSGNAEAFF. CDR3 DNA sequence: TGCGCCAGCAGCTTGTCAGGGAACGCTGAAGCTTTCTTT.

This clonotype has more than one count but fewer than ten. The chain links TRBV7-8 to TRBJ2-2; TRBD1 agrees at 10 bases. Germline loops: CDR1 SGHVS, CDR2 FQNEAQ. The trim removed 11 bases at V and 2 bases at J, leaving 8 bases unmatched. This CDR3 is 15 amino acids long. CDR3 in amino acids: CALRQGAVNTGELFF. CDR3 nucleotides: TGTGCCCTTCGACAGGGGGCTGTTAACACCGGGGAGCTGTTTTTT.

At least ten counts were recorded for this clonotype. The chain carries TRBV6-2 or TRBV6-3 and TRBJ2-5; TRBD2 agrees at 9 bases. CDR1 and CDR2 (germline): MNHEY, SVGEGT. V lost 4 bases, J lost 5 bases, and 8 bases stayed unmatched. This CDR3 comprises 15 residues. The CDR3 region is CASSSGAGGVETQYF. CDR3 in DNA: TGTGCCAGCAGTTCCGGAGCGGGAGGTGTGGAGACCCAGTACTTC.

This clonotype was seen more than once but under ten times. The gene calls are TRBV6-1 and TRBJ2-7; no clear D. The CDR3 loop spans 12 amino acids. V dropped 4 bases and J dropped 6 bases, with 10 bases sitting between them. CDR1 is MNHNS and CDR2 is SASEGT in the germline V gene. Written as DNA, the CDR3 is TGTGCCAGCAGTGCGGCGTTCCGCGAGCAGTACTTC. Translating gives CASSAAFREQYF.

The chain is built from TRBV7-6 and TRBJ2-3; D gene ambiguous. CDR1 and CDR2 (germline): SGHVS, FNYEAQ. V lost 2 bases and J 3 bases, leaving 12 bases between the germline ends. The CDR3 totals 15 residues. The CDR3 sequence is CASSLSDGWTDTQYF. The CDR3 DNA follows: TGTGCCAGCAGCTTATCAGACGGGTGGACAGATACGCAGTATTTT.

A few counts support this clonotype. The V gene is TRBV20-1, the J gene TRBJ2-7, with 11 bases that match TRBD2. The trim removed 5 bases at V and 2 bases at J, leaving 23 bases unmatched. The CDR3 runs to 20 residues. Per the germline V gene, CDR1 is DFQATT and CDR2 is SNEGSKA (reference sequence). The DNA for the CDR3 is TGCAGTGCTTTCTCCTTCAGTATAGCGGGAGGGACCTTTAAGACCTACGAGCAGTACTTC. Residues: CSAFSFSIAGGTFKTYEQYF.

This clonotype was seen many times. The genes are TRBV15 and TRBJ2-1; TRBD2 matches 9 bases. CDR3 length: 15 residues. Looked up from germline, CDR1 is LNHNV and CDR2 is YYDKDF (reference sequence). With 6 bases clipped from V and 4 bases from J, the junction kept 7 bases outside the gene matches. CDR3 DNA sequence: TGTGCCACCAGTACGGAGACTAGCGGTTACAATGAGCAGTTCTTC. Encoded protein: CATSTETSGYNEQFF.

This clonotype was recorded at least ten times. V usage is TRBV20-1 and J usage is TRBJ1-5; no definite D call. The germline V gene has CDR1 DFQATT and CDR2 SNEGSKA (reference sequence). This CDR3 is 16 amino acids long. V lost 3 bases, J lost 0 bases, and 15 bases lay in between. Here the CDR3 DNA reads TGCAGTGCTAGCCCCCTAGAAGGGTATAGCAATCAGCCCCAGCATTTT. Encoded protein: CSASPLEGYSNQPQHF.

This clonotype was observed at least ten times. The rearrangement uses TRBV20-1 and TRBJ2-7; 7 bases match TRBD1. The germline V gene encodes CDR1 DFQATT and CDR2 SNEGSKA (reference sequence). The CDR3 extends over 15 amino acids. V was pared by 0 bases and J by 4 bases, with 9 bases of the junction left unmatched. CDR3 DNA sequence: TGCAGTGCTAGAGATCTGGGGCAGGGGGTGTACGAGCAGTACTTC. Its translation is CSARDLGQGVYEQYF.

Here the CDR3 DNA reads TGTGCCACCAGCGAACAACAGGGGTGGAACACTGAAGCTTTCTTT. As protein: CATSEQQGWNTEAFF. The rearrangement uses TRBV15 and TRBJ1-1; 7 bases map to TRBD1. The junction had 7 bases not matched to a gene; V was cut back by 5 bases and J by 1 base. The CDR3 covers 15 residues. CDR1 and CDR2 from the germline V gene are LNHNV and YYDKDF (reference sequence). Filled out from reference TRBV15 and TRBJ1-1, the complete variable domain reads DAMVIQNPRYQVTQFGKPVTLSCSQTLNHNVMYWYQQKSSQAPKLLFHYYDKDFNNEADTPDNFQSRRPNTSFCFLDIRSPGLGDTAMYLCATSEQQGWNTEAFFGQGTRLTVV.

The chain carries TRBV24-1 and TRBJ2-1; D gene unclear. The CDR3 spans 11 residues. Germline CDR1 is KGHDR and CDR2 is SFDVKD. V shed 5 bases and J shed 7 bases, with 5 bases lying between them. The CDR3 DNA reads as TGTGCCACCAGTGTCAGTAATGAGCAGTTCTTC. Its protein product is CATSVSNEQFF.

This clonotype was seen only a few times. The V gene is TRBV20-1, the J gene TRBJ2-3; 10 bases are a match to TRBD1. Germline V lookup: CDR1 DFQATT, CDR2 SNEGSKA (reference sequence). The length of the CDR3 is 16 residues. The J segment lost 3 bases and the V segment lost 3 bases, leaving 9 bases of the junction unmatched. The CDR3 is CSARPPRDRGTDTQYF. Here the CDR3 DNA reads TGCAGTGCTAGGCCCCCCCGGGACAGGGGAACAGATACGCAGTATTTT.

V gene TRBV28 combines with J gene TRBJ2-7; maybe TRBD2 (5 bases). CDR1 is MDHEN, CDR2 SYDVKM, per germline. V lost 6 bases to trimming and J lost 0 bases, with 12 bases between them. This CDR3 is built from 14 residues. The CDR3 spells CASSPVRASYEQYF. DNA of the CDR3: TGTGCCAGCAGCCCGGTGAGGGCCTCCTACGAGCAGTACTTC.